The 2 T cell receptor beta chains below all came from one sample that was sequenced in a study of T cell responses to AZD1222 COVID-19 vaccine. Libraries were prepared by immunoSEQ multiplex PCR; TCRdb keeps only in-frame clonotypes and omits some of them. The sample carries 150,000 or so clones, approximately 94% recorded once. This specimen was peripheral blood, taken 28 days after the second AZD1222 dose. These receptors were collected from an adult who received the AZD1222 COVID-19 vaccine.

The chain combines TRBV12-3 or TRBV12-4 with TRBJ2-3, with D uncertain. The V gene lost 5 bases and the J gene lost 2 bases, with 5 bases spanning the gap. The CDR3 spans 12 residues. CDR3 amino acids: CASSTSTDTQYF. The DNA of the CDR3 is TGTGCCAGCAGTACTTCCACAGATACGCAGTATTTT.

This clone has only a few counts. V usage is TRBV7-2 and J usage is TRBJ2-2, with D unclear. CDR3 length equals 14 residues. Trimming shortened V by 6 bases and J by 8 bases, and 16 bases separated the two germline ends. Germline lookup yields CDR1 SGHTA and CDR2 FQGNSA. The CDR3 region is CASSVGLGTGELFF. In nucleotides, the CDR3 is TGTGCCAGCAGTGTGGGATTGGGAACGGGGGAGCTGTTTTTT.